These T cell receptor beta chains were read from a single sample in a study of blood T cell repertoires in COVID-19. TCRdb keeps only in-frame clones here, not all; method: immunoSEQ multiplex PCR. The sample records 250,000 or so clones, roughly 81% being singletons. The sequencing sample was made of peripheral blood. These TCRs come from a man over 45 with acute or convalescent COVID-19. Both conserved end residues are part of each CDR3. D genes are given only for firm matches. Some rows mark clone size as missing; the rest say once, few, many or name a class of expanded clone.

j_gene	v_gene	abundance	d_gene	CDR3nt	CDR3aa
TRBJ1-4	TRBV6-5	once	TRBD1	TGTGCCAGCAGGTCCGGACAGGGATTTGAAAAACTGTTTTTT	CASRSGQGFEKLFF
TRBJ2-3	TRBV18	-	-	TGTGCCAGCTCACCATCAGGAACAGATACGCAGTATTTT	CASSPSGTDTQYF
TRBJ2-5	TRBV4-1	-	TRBD2	TGCGCCAGCAGCCAAGTCGGCGGGAGCGTCGGGGAGACCCAGTACTTC	CASSQVGGSVGETQYF
TRBJ2-7	TRBV6-5	-	-	TGTGCCAGCAGTTACTCCCAGAGGTCGTACGAGCAGTACTTC	CASSYSQRSYEQYF
TRBJ1-5	TRBV21-1	-	-	TGTGCCAGCAGCAAAGGGCCCTGCAATCAGCCCCAGCATTTT	CASSKGPCNQPQHF
TRBJ2-1	TRBV7-9	-	-	TGTGCCAGCAGCGCCCAGGTTCAGAGCTCCTACAATGAGCAGTTCTTC	CASSAQVQSSYNEQFF
TRBJ1-2	TRBV7-9	-	TRBD1	TGTGCCAGCAGCAAGGTCATCCGGGACAGGGAACTCAAATACTATGGCTACACCTTC	CASSKVIRDRELKYYGYTF
TRBJ2-2	TRBV2	-	TRBD2	TGTGCCAGCAGTGTTGAGCGGGAGGGGGAGCTGTTTTTT	CASSVEREGELFF
TRBJ2-3	TRBV6-5	-	TRBD2	TGTGCCAGCAGAGTACTAGCGGGAGTGACAGATACGCAGTATTTT	CASRVLAGVTDTQYF
TRBJ2-1	TRBV6-5	-	TRBD2	TGTGCCAGCAGAGGTCTAGCGGGAGTCAATGAGCAGTTCTTC	CASRGLAGVNEQFF
TRBJ2-1	TRBV28	-	-	TGTGCCAGCAGTTCCCCGTCGGGCGGGACGGATGAGCAGTTCTTC	CASSSPSGGTDEQFF
TRBJ2-1	TRBV25-1	-	TRBD2	TGTGCCAGCAGCGCGCCCGGGACTAGCGGGAGTCGGCAGTTCTTC	CASSAPGTSGSRQFF
TRBJ2-7	TRBV19	-	-	TGTGCCAGTAGCCGACAGAAAAGCTCCTACGAGCAGTACTTC	CASSRQKSSYEQYF
TRBJ2-5	TRBV15	-	TRBD1	TGTGCCACCAGCAGTTCCTGGGGACAGACCTTCCAAGAGACCCAGTACTTC	CATSSSWGQTFQETQYF
TRBJ1-4	TRBV27	-	TRBD1	TGTGCCAGCAGTACGGGACAGGCCGAAACAAGGGGGAAACTGTTTTTT	CASSTGQAETRGKLFF
TRBJ1-1	TRBV29-1	-	TRBD1	TGCAGCGTTGAATCCCCGGGACAGGCGGCGAACACTGAAGCTTTCTTT	CSVESPGQAANTEAFF
TRBJ1-5	TRBV5-1	-	TRBD1	TGCGCCAGCAGCCGGACAGGGGATAGCAATCAGCCCCAGCATTTT	CASSRTGDSNQPQHF
TRBJ1-1	TRBV6-5	-	-	TGTGCCAGCAGTTACTCCCCGGGGTTTAGGACTGAAGCTTTCTTT	CASSYSPGFRTEAFF
TRBJ1-1	TRBV29-1	once	-	TGCAGCGTTGAATTACCGCAGGGTAGGACCACTGAAGCTTTCTTT	CSVELPQGRTTEAFF
TRBJ1-1	TRBV2	-	TRBD1	TGTGCCAGCAGCCGAACCGGGACAGGGGGCGAAGAAGCTTTCTTT	CASSRTGTGGEEAFF
TRBJ2-1	TRBV6-1	-	TRBD2	TGTGCCAGCAGTGAAGAGGTGGGGAGGGCGTTCTACAATGAGCAGTTCTTC	CASSEEVGRAFYNEQFF
TRBJ1-6	TRBV12-5	-	TRBD1	TGTGCTAGTGGTTTGGTACTTAACAGGGGAGATTCACCCCTCCACTTT	CASGLVLNRGDSPLHF
TRBJ1-2	TRBV5-1	-	-	TGCGCCAGCAGCTTCTCCCCAGGCTTTAACTATGGCTACACCTTC	CASSFSPGFNYGYTF
TRBJ1-2	TRBV2	-	TRBD1	TGTGCCAGCAGTGAGACAGGGGTAGGCTACACCTTC	CASSETGVGYTF
TRBJ1-1	TRBV28	-	-	TGTGCCAGCAATAAACGGGGGGGCCCGATGAACACTGAAGCTTTCTTT	CASNKRGGPMNTEAFF
TRBJ1-3	TRBV29-1	-	TRBD1	TGCAGCGTTGAAGATCGAGACAGGGATCTGAGAGGAAACACCATATATTTT	CSVEDRDRDLRGNTIYF
TRBJ1-6	TRBV3-1/TRBV3-2	-	TRBD1	TGTGCCAGCAGCCGACGGACAGGGCGTAATTCACCCCTCCACTTT	CASSRRTGRNSPLHF
TRBJ1-2	TRBV3-1/TRBV3-2	-	-	TGTGCCAGCAGCCAAGATCCCAGGATTAACTATGGCTACACCTTC	CASSQDPRINYGYTF
TRBJ1-5	TRBV4-1	-	TRBD1	TGCGCCAGCAGCCAAGATGACGGCAGGGGGCTTCAGCCCCAGCATTTT	CASSQDDGRGLQPQHF
TRBJ1-2	TRBV28	once	TRBD1	TGTGCCAGCAGGGGACAGGGTGACTATGGCTACACCTTC	CASRGQGDYGYTF
TRBJ2-1	TRBV2	-	TRBD2	TGTGCCAGCAGTGCACAAGCGGGAGAAGGCAATGAGCAGTTCTTC	CASSAQAGEGNEQFF
TRBJ1-1	TRBV4-1	-	-	TGCGCCAGCAGCCTACAACATTTGAACACTGAAGCTTTCTTT	CASSLQHLNTEAFF
TRBJ2-1	TRBV24-1	-	TRBD2	TGTGCCACCAGTGACGAAGCGGGAGTATCCTACAATGAGCAGTTCTTC	CATSDEAGVSYNEQFF
TRBJ1-1	TRBV6-5	-	TRBD1	TGTGCCAGCAGAGTGGACAGGCCGAACACTGAAGCTTTCTTT	CASRVDRPNTEAFF
TRBJ2-3	TRBV11-2	-	TRBD2	TGTGCCAGCAGCCCCAGCGGGGAGCGGGAGGTTCCAGATACGCAGTATTTT	CASSPSGEREVPDTQYF
TRBJ2-1	TRBV9	-	TRBD1	TGTGCCAGCAGAGCGACAGGGGGTTCCTACAATGAGCAGTTCTTC	CASRATGGSYNEQFF
TRBJ2-3	TRBV7-8	-	-	TGTGCCAGCAGCTTAGAATTGAGGGATGGGACTAGCACAGATACGCAGTATTTT	CASSLELRDGTSTDTQYF